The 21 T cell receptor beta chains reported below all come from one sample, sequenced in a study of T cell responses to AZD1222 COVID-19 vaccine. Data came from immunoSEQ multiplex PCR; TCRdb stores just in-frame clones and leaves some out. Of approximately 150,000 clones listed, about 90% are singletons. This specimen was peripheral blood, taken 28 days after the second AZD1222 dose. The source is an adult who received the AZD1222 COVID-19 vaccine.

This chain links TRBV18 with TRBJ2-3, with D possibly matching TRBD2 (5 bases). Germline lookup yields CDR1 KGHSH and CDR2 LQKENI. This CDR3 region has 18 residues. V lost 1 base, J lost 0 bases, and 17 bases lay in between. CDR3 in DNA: TGTGCCAGCTCACCACGGAGGATTGGCGCCGAGAGCACAGATACGCAGTATTTT. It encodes CASSPRRIGAESTDTQYF. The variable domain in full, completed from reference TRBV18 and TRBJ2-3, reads NAGVMQNPRHLVRRRGQEARLRCSPMKGHSHVYWYRQLPEEGLKFMVYLQKENIIDESGMPKERFSAEFPKEGPSILRIQQVVRGDSAAYFCASSPRRIGAESTDTQYFGPGTRLTVL.

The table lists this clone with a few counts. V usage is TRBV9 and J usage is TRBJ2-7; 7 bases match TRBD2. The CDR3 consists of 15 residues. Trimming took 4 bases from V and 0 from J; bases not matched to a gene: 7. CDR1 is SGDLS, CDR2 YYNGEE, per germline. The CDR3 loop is CASSPRGGDSYEQYF. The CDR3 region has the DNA TGTGCCAGCAGCCCCCGGGGAGGGGACTCCTACGAGCAGTACTTC.

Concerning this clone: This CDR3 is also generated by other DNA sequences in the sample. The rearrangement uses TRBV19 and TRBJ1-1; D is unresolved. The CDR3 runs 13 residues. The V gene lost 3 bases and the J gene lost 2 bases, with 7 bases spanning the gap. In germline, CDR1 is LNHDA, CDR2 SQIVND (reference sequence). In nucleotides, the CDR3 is TGTGCCAGTAGTATTCGGGGTAACACTGAAGCTTTCTTT. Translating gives CASSIRGNTEAFF.

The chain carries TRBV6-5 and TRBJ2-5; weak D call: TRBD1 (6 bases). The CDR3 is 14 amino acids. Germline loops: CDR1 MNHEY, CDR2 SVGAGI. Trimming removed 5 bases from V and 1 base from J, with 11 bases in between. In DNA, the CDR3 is TGTGCCAGCAGTACCCGGACAGCCCAAGAGACCCAGTACTTC. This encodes CASSTRTAQETQYF.

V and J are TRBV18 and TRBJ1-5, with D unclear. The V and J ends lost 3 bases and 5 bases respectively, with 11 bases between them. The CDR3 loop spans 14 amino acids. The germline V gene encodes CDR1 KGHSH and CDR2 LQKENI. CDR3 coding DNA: TGTGCCAGCTCACCCCCGACCGAAGATCAGCCCCAGCATTTT. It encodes CASSPPTEDQPQHF.

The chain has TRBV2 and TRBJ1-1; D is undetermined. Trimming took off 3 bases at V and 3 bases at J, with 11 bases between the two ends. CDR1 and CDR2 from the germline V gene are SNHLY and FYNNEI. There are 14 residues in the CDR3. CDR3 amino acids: CASSEWFDHTEAFF. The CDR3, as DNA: TGTGCCAGCAGTGAGTGGTTCGACCACACTGAAGCTTTCTTT.

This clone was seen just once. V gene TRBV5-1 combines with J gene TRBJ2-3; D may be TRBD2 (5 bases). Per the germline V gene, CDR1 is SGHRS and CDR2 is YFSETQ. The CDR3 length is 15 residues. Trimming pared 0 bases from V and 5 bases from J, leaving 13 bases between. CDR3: CASSLAWGVGDTQYF. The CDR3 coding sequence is TGCGCCAGCAGCTTGGCCTGGGGAGTAGGAGATACGCAGTATTTT. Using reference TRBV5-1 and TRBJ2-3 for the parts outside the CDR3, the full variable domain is KAGVTQTPRYLIKTRGQQVTLSCSPISGHRSVSWYQQTPGQGLQFLFEYFSETQRNKGNFPGRFSGRQFSNSRSEMNVSTLELGDSALYLCASSLAWGVGDTQYFGPGTRLTVL.

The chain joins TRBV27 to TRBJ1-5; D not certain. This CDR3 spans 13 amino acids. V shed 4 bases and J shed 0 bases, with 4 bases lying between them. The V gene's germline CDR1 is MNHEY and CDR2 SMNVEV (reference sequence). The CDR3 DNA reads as TGTGCCAGCAGTTGGTATAGCAATCAGCCCCAGCATTTT. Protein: CASSWYSNQPQHF.

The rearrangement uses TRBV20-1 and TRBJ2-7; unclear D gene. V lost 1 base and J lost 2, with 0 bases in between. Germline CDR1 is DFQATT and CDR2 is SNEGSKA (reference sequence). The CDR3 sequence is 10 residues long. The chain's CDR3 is CSARAYEQYF. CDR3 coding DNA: TGCAGTGCTAGAGCCTACGAGCAGTACTTC.

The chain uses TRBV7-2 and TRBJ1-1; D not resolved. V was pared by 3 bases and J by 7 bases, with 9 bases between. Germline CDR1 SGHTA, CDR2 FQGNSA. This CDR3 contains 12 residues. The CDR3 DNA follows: TGTGCCAGCAGCTTTGGGTTGGTTGAAGCTTTCTTT. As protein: CASSFGLVEAFF.

CDR3 sequence reads: CASSYQGVSYEQYF. The CDR3 DNA follows: TGTGCCAGCAGTTACCAGGGGGTCTCCTACGAGCAGTACTTC. This rearrangement joins TRBV6-2 or TRBV6-3 to TRBJ2-7, with 7 bases matching TRBD1. The CDR3 is 14 amino acids. J was trimmed by 0 bases and V by 2 bases; bases with no gene match: 1. Germline CDR1 is MNHEY and CDR2 is SVGEGT.

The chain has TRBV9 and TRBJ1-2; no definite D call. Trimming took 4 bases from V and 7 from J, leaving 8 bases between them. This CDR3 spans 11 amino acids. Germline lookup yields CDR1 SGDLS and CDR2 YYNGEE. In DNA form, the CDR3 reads TGTGCCAGCAGCCTTTCTGGTGGCTACACCTTC. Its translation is CASSLSGGYTF.

In DNA, the CDR3 is TGTGCCAGCAGTTTACGGGGACAGGGTGTTGAGACCCAGTACTTC. This codes for CASSLRGQGVETQYF. The chain joins TRBV27 to TRBJ2-5, with 9 positions matching TRBD1. Germline V CDR1 and CDR2: MNHEY, SMNVEV (reference sequence). The CDR3 has 15 residues. The V gene end was trimmed by 2 bases and the J gene end by 5 bases; junction bases not matched to a gene: 6.

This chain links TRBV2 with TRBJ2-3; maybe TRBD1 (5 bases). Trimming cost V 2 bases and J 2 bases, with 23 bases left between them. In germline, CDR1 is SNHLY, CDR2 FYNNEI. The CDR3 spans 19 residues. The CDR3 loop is CASSEPTNPPTVFTDTQYF. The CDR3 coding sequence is TGTGCCAGCAGTGAACCAACTAACCCCCCGACAGTCTTCACAGATACGCAGTATTTT.

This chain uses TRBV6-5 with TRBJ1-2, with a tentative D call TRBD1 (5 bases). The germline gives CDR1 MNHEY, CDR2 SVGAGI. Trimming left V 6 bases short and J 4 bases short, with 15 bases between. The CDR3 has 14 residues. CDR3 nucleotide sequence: TGTGCCAGCAGGCAATCCGCGGGGGGCTATGGCTACACCTTC. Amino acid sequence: CASRQSAGGYGYTF.

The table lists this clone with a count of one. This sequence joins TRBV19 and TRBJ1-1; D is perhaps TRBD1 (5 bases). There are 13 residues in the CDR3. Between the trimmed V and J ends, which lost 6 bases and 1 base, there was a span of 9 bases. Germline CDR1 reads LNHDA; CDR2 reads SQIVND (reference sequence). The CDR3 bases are TGTGCCAGTAGCAAGACAGCGAACACTGAAGCTTTCTTT. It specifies CASSKTANTEAFF.

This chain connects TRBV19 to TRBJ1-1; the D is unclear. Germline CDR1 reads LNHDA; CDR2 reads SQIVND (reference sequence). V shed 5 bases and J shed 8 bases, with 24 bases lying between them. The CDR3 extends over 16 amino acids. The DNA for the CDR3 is TGTGCCAGTAGTCCCGGGTATAAGATTATTAGGACGGAAGCTTTCTTT. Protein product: CASSPGYKIIRTEAFF.

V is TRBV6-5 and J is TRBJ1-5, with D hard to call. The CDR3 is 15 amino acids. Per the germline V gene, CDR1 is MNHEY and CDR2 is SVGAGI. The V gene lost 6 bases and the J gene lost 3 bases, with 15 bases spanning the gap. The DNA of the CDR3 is TGTGCCAGCAGCCGGGATCCCTCCAACAATCAGCCCCAGCATTTT. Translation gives CASSRDPSNNQPQHF.

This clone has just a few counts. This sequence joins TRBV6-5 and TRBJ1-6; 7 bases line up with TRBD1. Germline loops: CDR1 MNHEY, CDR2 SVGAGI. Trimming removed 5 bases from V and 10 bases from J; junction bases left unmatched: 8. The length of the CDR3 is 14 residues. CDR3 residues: CASSTDRVRSPLHF. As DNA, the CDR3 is TGTGCCAGCAGTACTGACAGGGTGAGATCACCCCTCCACTTT.

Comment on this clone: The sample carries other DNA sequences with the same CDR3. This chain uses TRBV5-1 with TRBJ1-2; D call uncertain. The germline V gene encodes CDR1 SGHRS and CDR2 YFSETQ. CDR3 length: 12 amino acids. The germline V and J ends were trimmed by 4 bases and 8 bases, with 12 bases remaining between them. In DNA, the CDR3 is TGCGCCAGCAGCCTGGGCCGCGTCGGCTACACCTTC. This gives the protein CASSLGRVGYTF.

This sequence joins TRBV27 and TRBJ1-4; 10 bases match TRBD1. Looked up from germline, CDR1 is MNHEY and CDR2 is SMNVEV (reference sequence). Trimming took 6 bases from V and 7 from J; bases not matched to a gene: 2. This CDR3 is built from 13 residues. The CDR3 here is CASRGQGSEKLFF. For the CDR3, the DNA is TGTGCCAGCAGGGGACAGGGGAGTGAAAAACTGTTTTTT.